The clone carrying this T cell receptor (beta chain) was seen ten or more times. This sample was taken from a study of early T cells in non-severe SARS-CoV-2 infection. Study summary: Whole-blood bulk RNA, unsorted, was sequenced, and chains were unpaired.

Germline CDR1 and CDR2: SQVTM and ANQGSEA. Between the trimmed V and J ends, which lost 3 bases and 0 bases, there was a span of 3 bases. The CDR3 has 12 residues. In the library, individual cDNA molecules carried attached unique molecular identifiers. From the 5' RACE reads, TCRdb called clonotypes with MiXCR, one entry per CDR3 protein. The sample contains approximately 50,000 distinct CDR3 sequences, 7.5% to 10% of which appear only once. The clonotype originates from an adult who was a healthcare worker with PCR-confirmed SARS-CoV-2 infection or an uninfected control (not recorded which). The sequencing sample was made of whole blood. This chain connects TRBV29-1 to TRBJ2-1, with D unclear. The DNA of the CDR3 is TGCAGCGTTGAGGGCTCCTACAATGAGCAGTTCTTC. This codes for CSVEGSYNEQFF.